The 23 T cell receptor beta chains reported below all come from one sample, sequenced in a study of T cell responses to AZD1222 COVID-19 vaccine (dated by TCRdb to about 2021). The library was generated by the immunoSEQ multiplex PCR assay. TCRdb provides this immuneACCESS table in a form limited to in-frame rearrangements. Some clones are lacking; in checked studies, under half of them reflect an unresolved V gene, and why the rest are absent is not known. For this sample the table gives some 150,000 clones, of which around 83% were detected only once. The ten largest clones represent over 4.5% of the sample. The time point label, as the study defines it: about 28 days (+/-7) after the second vaccine dose. The material was peripheral blood, obtained 28 days after the second AZD1222 dose. These receptors all come from an adult who received the AZD1222 COVID-19 vaccine.

This clone showed up just once. This chain uses TRBV5-1 with TRBJ2-1; 7 bases are shared with TRBD1. Trimming took 2 bases from V and 5 from J; bases not matched to a gene: 10. The germline V gene has CDR1 SGHRS and CDR2 YFSETQ. CDR3 length: 16 residues. The CDR3 reads CASSLPPGTEHNEQFF. The DNA of the CDR3 is TGCGCCAGCAGCTTACCCCCGGGGACAGAACACAATGAGCAGTTCTTC.

V is TRBV5-4 and J is TRBJ2-3, with a weak D call TRBD1 (6 bases). The CDR3 runs 14 residues. CDR1 is SGHNT and CDR2 is YYREEE in the germline V gene (reference sequence). V was trimmed by 6 bases and J by 6 bases, leaving 17 bases between them. CDR3 DNA sequence: TGTGCCAGCACACGGGACACATCAGGGGATACGCAGTATTTT. Protein: CASTRDTSGDTQYF.

The V call is TRBV7-9, the J call TRBJ2-3; the D is unclear. The CDR3 is made up of 12 amino acids. Looked up from germline, CDR1 is SEHNR and CDR2 is FQNEAQ (reference sequence). The V end lost 6 bases, the J end lost 6 bases, and 10 bases lay between the germline ends. DNA for the CDR3: TGTGCCAGCAGAACATTTACTGATACGCAGTATTTT. Its protein product is CASRTFTDTQYF.

The chain joins TRBV4-2 to TRBJ2-7, with 7 bases lining up with TRBD2. Trimming cost V 1 base and J 3 bases; bases outside gene matches: 0. Germline CDR1 LGHNA, CDR2 YNFKEQ. The CDR3 covers 13 residues. The CDR3 DNA reads TGTGCCAGCAGCCAAGGCGGGGGCTACGAGCAGTACTTC. Translation gives CASSQGGGYEQYF.

This sequence joins TRBV5-1 and TRBJ2-1; D remains unclear. The CDR3 covers 15 residues. Trimming left V 1 base short and J 6 bases short, with 14 bases between. CDR1 and CDR2 from the germline V gene are SGHRS and YFSETQ. The CDR3 DNA is TGCGCCAGCAGCTTGATGGTGCAGGCAGGCAATGAGCAGTTCTTC. The encoded protein is CASSLMVQAGNEQFF.

The chain employs TRBV7-2 and TRBJ1-1; D uncertain. The CDR3 spans 15 residues. The germline V gene encodes CDR1 SGHTA and CDR2 FQGNSA. Trimming removed 1 base from V and 7 bases from J, with 16 bases in between. The chain's CDR3 is CASSLEGITLVEAFF. In nucleotides, the CDR3 is TGTGCCAGCAGCTTAGAGGGCATCACGCTTGTTGAAGCTTTCTTT.

This chain joins TRBV7-2 and TRBJ2-6; the D gene is possibly TRBD2 (5 bases). CDR1 SGHTA and CDR2 FQGNSA come from the germline V gene. There are 15 residues in the CDR3. Trimming stripped 2 bases from V and 2 bases from J, with 7 bases between. CDR3 bases: TGTGCCAGCAGCTTACTGAGGGCTGGGGCCAACGTCCTGACTTTC. Translation: CASSLLRAGANVLTF.

In this sample, this clone turned up a few times. The chain recombines TRBV27 with TRBJ2-3, with D tentatively TRBD2 (5 bases). V was shortened by 2 bases and J by 2 bases, with 17 bases between the two germline ends. Germline V CDR1 and CDR2: MNHEY, SMNVEV (reference sequence). The CDR3 is 17 residues long. As DNA, the CDR3 is TGTGCCAGCAGTTTAATAGCGACACCTGTCCTCACAGATACGCAGTATTTT. Protein: CASSLIATPVLTDTQYF.

The genes are TRBV11-2 and TRBJ2-7; no clear D gene. The germline V and J ends were trimmed by 5 bases and 2 bases, with 7 bases remaining between them. CDR1 is SGHAT and CDR2 is FQNNGV in the germline V gene. The length of the CDR3 is 12 residues. CDR3 amino acids: CASSRTAYEQYF. The CDR3 bases are TGTGCCAGCAGCAGGACCGCCTACGAGCAGTACTTC.

The chain combines TRBV11-2 with TRBJ1-1; TRBD1 agrees at 7 bases. This CDR3 region has 14 residues. Germline V gene lookup returns CDR1 SGHAT and CDR2 FQNNGV. V was clipped by 4 bases and J by 11 bases; unmatched bases: 13. The CDR3: CASSSFTGTEFAFF. In DNA form, the CDR3 reads TGTGCCAGCAGCTCATTCACCGGGACAGAGTTTGCTTTCTTT.

The J gene is TRBJ2-1, the V gene TRBV6-5, with 12 bases fitting TRBD2. This CDR3 has 15 residues. Trimming at V came to 6 bases and at J to 13 bases, leaving 13 bases not matched to a gene. Germline lookup yields CDR1 MNHEY and CDR2 SVGAGI. The CDR3 loop is CASRSTSGRKGLQFF. CDR3 DNA sequence: TGTGCCAGCAGGTCGACTAGCGGGAGAAAGGGACTTCAGTTCTTC.

This chain uses TRBV7-2 with TRBJ1-5, with 7 bases that match TRBD1. V shed 1 base, J shed 2 bases, and the junction held 2 bases outside the gene matches. Germline loops: CDR1 SGHTA, CDR2 FQGNSA. CDR3 length equals 15 residues. The CDR3 spells CASSLDRGGNQPQHF. CDR3 DNA sequence: TGTGCCAGCAGCTTAGACAGGGGTGGCAATCAGCCCCAGCATTTT.

There are a few counts of this clone. The rearrangement uses TRBV5-1 and TRBJ2-2; 8 nucleotides line up with TRBD1. J gave up 4 bases and V 0 bases, and 2 bases lay outside the gene matches. CDR3 length: 15 amino acids. CDR1 is SGHRS, CDR2 YFSETQ, per germline. The CDR3 protein is CASSLVGQGTGELFF. As DNA, the CDR3 is TGCGCCAGCAGCTTGGTTGGACAGGGCACCGGGGAGCTGTTTTTT. Complete variable domain (other parts from reference TRBV5-1 and TRBJ2-2): KAGVTQTPRYLIKTRGQQVTLSCSPISGHRSVSWYQQTPGQGLQFLFEYFSETQRNKGNFPGRFSGRQFSNSRSEMNVSTLELGDSALYLCASSLVGQGTGELFFGEGSRLTVL.

This sequence joins TRBV5-1 and TRBJ1-1, with D hard to call. The CDR3 is 13 amino acids. Trimming stripped 7 bases from V and 3 bases from J, with 13 bases between. Germline assignment: CDR1 SGHRS and CDR2 YFSETQ. CDR3 sequence reads: CASARSSDTEAFF. The CDR3 nucleotides are TGCGCCAGCGCAAGGTCTTCAGACACTGAAGCTTTCTTT.

This clone was counted only a few times. V gene TRBV7-2 combines with J gene TRBJ2-3, with unresolved D. Germline loops: CDR1 SGHTA, CDR2 FQGNSA. The CDR3 is 14 residues long. The V end was cut by 4 bases, the J end by 6 bases, with 14 bases between. CDR3 coding DNA: TGTGCCAGCAGCTCTCTAGGCCTTGGGGATACGCAGTATTTT. Translation: CASSSLGLGDTQYF. Drawing the rest from reference TRBV7-2 and TRBJ2-3, the complete variable domain is GAGVSQSPSNKVTEKGKDVELRCDPISGHTALYWYRQSLGQGLEFLIYFQGNSAPDKSGLPSDRFSAERTGGSVSTLTIQRTQQEDSAVYLCASSSLGLGDTQYFGPGTRLTVL.

This chain connects TRBV7-6 to TRBJ2-5; D might be TRBD2 (5 bases). This CDR3 has 13 amino acids. CDR1 and CDR2 from the germline V gene are SGHVS and FNYEAQ. V lost 8 bases to trimming and J lost 5 bases, with 15 bases between them. The CDR3: CASQEGGWETQYF. CDR3 sequence (DNA): TGTGCCAGCCAAGAGGGCGGATGGGAGACCCAGTACTTC.

For this clone: Other DNA sequences in the same sample also yield this CDR3. The chain is built from TRBV7-9 and TRBJ2-2; D not resolved. Trimming cost V 1 base and J 2 bases, with 5 bases left between them. Per germline, CDR1 SEHNR and CDR2 FQNEAQ (reference sequence). The CDR3 extends over 14 amino acids. The DNA for the CDR3 is TGTGCCAGCAGCTTAGACGGAAACACCGGGGAGCTGTTTTTT. Residues: CASSLDGNTGELFF.

The chain links TRBV29-1 to TRBJ2-7, with D uncertain. Trimming removed 1 base at V and 6 bases at J, with 7 bases between. Looked up from germline, CDR1 is SQVTM and CDR2 is ANQGSEA. There are 11 residues in the CDR3. CDR3 sequence: CSVEGDREQYF. The CDR3 DNA reads as TGCAGCGTTGAAGGAGATCGCGAGCAGTACTTC.

The gene calls are TRBV11-2 and TRBJ1-4, with D possibly matching TRBD1 (5 bases). V lost 4 bases and J 2 bases, leaving 8 bases between the germline ends. The CDR3 has 14 amino acids. CDR1 and CDR2 from the germline V gene are SGHAT and FQNNGV. In nucleotides, the CDR3 is TGTGCCAGCAGCTCGGGACTGACTAATGAAAAACTGTTTTTT. Its protein product is CASSSGLTNEKLFF.

This chain joins TRBV15 and TRBJ1-1; tentatively, D is TRBD1 (5 bases). Germline CDR1 is LNHNV and CDR2 is YYDKDF (reference sequence). The CDR3 spans 16 residues. Trimming shortened V by 5 bases and J by 1 base, and 17 bases separated the two germline ends. In nucleotides, the CDR3 is TGTGCCACCAGCGATCGACAGCGAAGCCCGAACACTGAAGCTTTCTTT. Translating it yields CATSDRQRSPNTEAFF. Variable domain in full (rest from reference TRBV15 and TRBJ1-1): DAMVIQNPRYQVTQFGKPVTLSCSQTLNHNVMYWYQQKSSQAPKLLFHYYDKDFNNEADTPDNFQSRRPNTSFCFLDIRSPGLGDTAMYLCATSDRQRSPNTEAFFGQGTRLTVV.

The chain uses TRBV5-1 and TRBJ2-3, with D tentatively TRBD2 (6 bases). The CDR3 length is 14 residues. V lost 4 bases and J lost 5, with 14 bases in between. Germline loops: CDR1 SGHRS, CDR2 YFSETQ. CDR3 amino acids: CASSDPMEGDTQYF. In DNA, the CDR3 is TGCGCCAGCAGCGACCCAATGGAGGGAGATACGCAGTATTTT.

The chain employs TRBV28 and TRBJ1-2; unclear D gene. V was trimmed by 3 bases and J by 8 bases, leaving 10 bases between them. This CDR3 contains 12 residues. Germline V lookup: CDR1 MDHEN, CDR2 SYDVKM. CDR3 coding DNA: TGTGCCAGCAGTTTCCACAGTGACGGCTACACCTTC. Its protein product is CASSFHSDGYTF.

This chain joins TRBV4-2 and TRBJ2-5; 12 nucleotides align to TRBD2. Trimming cost V 1 base and J 4 bases; bases outside gene matches: 7. The CDR3 runs 17 residues. Germline V gene sequence: CDR1 LGHNA, CDR2 YNFKEQ. CDR3 in amino acids: CASSQGTSGTLGETQYF. The DNA of the CDR3 is TGTGCCAGCAGCCAAGGGACTAGCGGGACCCTGGGAGAGACCCAGTACTTC.